A single T cell receptor (beta chain) is shown here with its context. Profiling relied on immunoSEQ multiplex PCR, and the TCRdb table lists in-frame clones only, not all of them. The table records some 290,000 clones, approximately 82% of them present only once. This CDR3 is built from 14 residues. Germline CDR1 and CDR2: SGHVS and FNYEAQ. J lost 7 bases, V lost 0 bases, and 2 bases had no gene match. This entry belongs to a study of blood T cell repertoires in COVID-19. This chain joins TRBV7-6 and TRBJ2-2, with 7 nucleotides matching TRBD2. The clonotype was recovered from a man aged 55 to 70 who had recovered from COVID-19. What was sequenced was peripheral blood. The CDR3: CASSLASGGGELFF. The CDR3 DNA reads TGTGCCAGCAGCTTAGCGTCGGGAGGCGGGGAGCTGTTTTTT.